The 2 T cell receptor beta chains below all came from one sample that was sequenced in a study of early T cells in non-severe SARS-CoV-2 infection. One entry per CDR3 protein results from TCRdb running MiXCR on the 5' RACE reads. The table has around 25,000 distinct CDR3 sequences, 4.5% to 7% seen once. The material sequenced was whole blood. The receptors originated from an adult who was a healthcare worker with PCR-confirmed SARS-CoV-2 infection or an uninfected control (not recorded which).

This clonotype turned up a few times. The chain uses TRBV2 and TRBJ2-2; tentative D call: TRBD2 (5 bases). Trimming took 6 bases from V and 5 from J, leaving 10 bases between them. The CDR3 is made up of 13 amino acids. The germline V gene encodes CDR1 SNHLY and CDR2 FYNNEI. CDR3 region: CASSPGNTGELFF. CDR3 in DNA: TGTGCCAGCAGCCCCGGGAATACCGGGGAGCTGTTTTTT.

This clonotype was observed a handful of times. The chain joins TRBV19 to TRBJ1-5; D is ambiguous. Germline assignment: CDR1 LNHDA and CDR2 SQIVND (reference sequence). This CDR3 has 14 amino acids. The ends were cut back, 3 bases at V and 4 bases at J, with 10 bases in the middle. In nucleotides, the CDR3 is TGTGCCAGTAGTATCCCTGGCAGTAATCAGCCCCAGCATTTT. Translation: CASSIPGSNQPQHF.